These T cell receptor beta chains were read from a single sample in a study of monozygotic twins with inflammatory bowel disease. TCRdb reprocessed the 5' RACE reads and reports one entry per CDR3 protein, with no DNA. The data show some 400,000 distinct CDR3 sequences, and the top ten clones hold more than 2%. Sequenced input: blood. The receptors stem from a human donor with ulcerative colitis or Crohn's disease, or a healthy co-twin of an affected twin (not recorded which). CDR3s include the opening cysteine and the closing phenylalanine or tryptophan.

v_call	j_call	cdr3_aa
TRBV10-3	TRBJ2-2	CAISESGLALGELFF
TRBV11-2	TRBJ1-2	CASSLDSGAYGYTF
TRBV20-1	TRBJ1-2	CSASMTFEDTRGYTF
TRBV6-1	TRBJ1-1	CASRHRGGTEAFF
TRBV24-1	TRBJ2-1	CATSESEINEQFF
TRBV7-9	TRBJ2-5	CASRSEGIRRQETQYF
TRBV27	TRBJ2-1	CASSLFSGGYRGYNEQFF
TRBV24-1	TRBJ2-3	CATSDTTIRRDTQYF
TRBV6-5	TRBJ1-5	CASRYSGVGNQPQHF
TRBV5-1	TRBJ2-4	CASSDQTGAGLNIQYF
TRBV29-1	TRBJ2-7	CSVGARTGAYEQYF
TRBV10-3	TRBJ1-6	CAISAQVLYNSPLHF
TRBV7-6	TRBJ1-1	CASSLRQGVTEAFF
TRBV4-1	TRBJ2-7	CASSPMEGFSLHEQYF
TRBV4-2	TRBJ1-1	CASSQAVGMNTEAFF
TRBV5-1	TRBJ2-5	CASSLDPGKTQYF
TRBV25-1	TRBJ2-1	CASSEEFNEQFF
TRBV2	TRBJ2-4	CASSSTSGATKNIQYF
TRBV28	TRBJ1-1	CASSRYPGSKNTEAFF
TRBV12-3/TRBV12-4	TRBJ1-1	CASSPGSTITEAFF
TRBV7-8	TRBJ2-7	CASSPGPLDEQYF
TRBV7-2	TRBJ1-1	CASSYNMNTEAFF
TRBV30	TRBJ2-5	CAWSVHVAGAETQYF
TRBV29-1	TRBJ2-2	CSVSRTRLTGELFF
TRBV27	TRBJ2-5	CASSLSWGGGQETQYF
TRBV7-9	TRBJ2-3	CASSLTLVDTQYF
TRBV5-4	TRBJ2-2	CASSMGRAAGGELFF
TRBV20-1	TRBJ2-3	CSASGGPTDTQYF
TRBV30	TRBJ2-7	CACSEERTYEQYF
TRBV5-1	TRBJ2-7	CASSFNSLSYEQYF
TRBV20-1	TRBJ2-1	CSASLTRDSGSYNEQFF
TRBV7-9	TRBJ2-3	CASSLRTADTQYF
TRBV25-1	TRBJ2-1	CASSERSNNEQFF
TRBV20-1	TRBJ1-2	CSADPRGRGLF
TRBV7-9	TRBJ1-2	CASSLTGWNYGYTF
TRBV18	TRBJ2-2	CASSLGTVANTGELFF
TRBV9	TRBJ2-1	CASSVGDNYEQFF
TRBV5-1	TRBJ2-7	CASSYGGSGGRVDEQYF
TRBV6-5	TRBJ2-1	CASRATGGSYNEQFF
TRBV24-1	TRBJ2-3	CATSDLTGGTDTQYF
TRBV5-1	TRBJ2-1	CASSREGTANNEQFF
TRBV7-2	TRBJ1-2	CASSLEPSGGYTF
TRBV6-1	TRBJ2-6	CASYLSLSGVGANVLTF
TRBV19	TRBJ1-5	CASSMPVSNQPQHF
TRBV3-1	TRBJ1-1	CASSQAWETGDTEAFF
TRBV4-1	TRBJ2-5	CASSQDPSGGFPDQYF
TRBV6-1	TRBJ2-1	CASSAGEREQFF
TRBV24-1	TRBJ2-5	CATRLTGEETQYF
TRBV12-3/TRBV12-4	TRBJ2-7	CASSLGTAPYEQYF
TRBV3-1	TRBJ2-5	CASSQGETNTRETQYF
TRBV10-3	TRBJ2-3	CAISEGTSGGDTQYF
TRBV12-5	TRBJ2-5	CASGLIPGQGPETQYF
TRBV3-1	TRBJ2-5	CASSQGLQTETQYF
TRBV28	TRBJ2-2	CASTAGEPGELFF
TRBV4-1	TRBJ2-1	CASSTVKGSYNEQFF
TRBV4-1	TRBJ1-6	CASSPSGAHSPLHF
TRBV4-3	TRBJ2-1	CASSQETGRKQFF
TRBV29-1	TRBJ2-7	CSAGGRVSYEQYF
TRBV29-1	TRBJ1-1	CSVKGQVANTEAFF